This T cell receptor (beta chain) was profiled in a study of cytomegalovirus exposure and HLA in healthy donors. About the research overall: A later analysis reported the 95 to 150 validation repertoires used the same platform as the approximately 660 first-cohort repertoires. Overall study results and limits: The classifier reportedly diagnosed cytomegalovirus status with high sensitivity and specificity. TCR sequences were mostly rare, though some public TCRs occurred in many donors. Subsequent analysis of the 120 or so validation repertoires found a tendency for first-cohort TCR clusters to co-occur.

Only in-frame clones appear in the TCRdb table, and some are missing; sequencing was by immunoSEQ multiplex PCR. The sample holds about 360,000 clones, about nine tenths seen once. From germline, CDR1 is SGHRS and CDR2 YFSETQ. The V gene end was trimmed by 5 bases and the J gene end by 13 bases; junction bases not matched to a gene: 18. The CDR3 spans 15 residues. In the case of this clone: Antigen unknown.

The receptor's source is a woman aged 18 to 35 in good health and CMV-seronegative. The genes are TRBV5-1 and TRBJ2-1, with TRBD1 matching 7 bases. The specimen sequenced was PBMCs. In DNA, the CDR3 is TGCGCCAGCAGGTTTACAGGGGCGCCTCTTAGTCCACAGTTCTTC. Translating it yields CASRFTGAPLSPQFF.